This is a list of T cell receptor beta chains from one sample in a study of cytomegalovirus exposure and HLA in healthy donors. The protocol was immunoSEQ multiplex PCR, while the TCRdb copy is restricted to in-frame clones and leaves out a portion. The data hold tens of thousands of clones, with around nine tenths observed a single time. The specimen sequenced was PBMCs. These receptors were collected from a man aged 18 to 30 in good health and CMV-seronegative. Each CDR3 is given with its conserved first and last residue. The order of the fields is V gene, J gene, CDR3 protein.

V gene: TRBV5-3; J gene: TRBJ1-1; CDR3 protein: CARSLRYSAEAFF
V gene: TRBV27; J gene: TRBJ1-1; CDR3 protein: CASSPARQGTEAFF
V gene: TRBV9; J gene: TRBJ2-6; CDR3 protein: CASEETGFGANVLTF
V gene: TRBV15; J gene: TRBJ2-2; CDR3 protein: CATSRGTSGNPPSTGELFF
V gene: TRBV28; J gene: TRBJ2-5; CDR3 protein: CASSTARDRPQETQYF
V gene: TRBV7-9; J gene: TRBJ1-1; CDR3 protein: CASSPGGLGRLFNTEAFF
V gene: TRBV7-3; J gene: TRBJ2-1; CDR3 protein: CASSLSGEQFF
V gene: TRBV4-1; J gene: TRBJ1-1; CDR3 protein: CASSQARGYTEAFF
V gene: TRBV4-1; J gene: TRBJ1-2; CDR3 protein: CASSPEQGDYGYTF
V gene: TRBV6-5; J gene: TRBJ2-7; CDR3 protein: CASSREAGSGYEQYF
V gene: TRBV7-2; J gene: TRBJ2-7; CDR3 protein: CASSLKGDGNYEQYF
V gene: TRBV6-1; J gene: TRBJ2-1; CDR3 protein: CASSDPPGGFDEQFF
V gene: TRBV15; J gene: TRBJ2-5; CDR3 protein: CATSRGQQETQYF
V gene: TRBV29-1; J gene: TRBJ2-1; CDR3 protein: CSAGTSGLNEQFF
V gene: TRBV5-5; J gene: TRBJ2-1; CDR3 protein: CASSLGLAGVKQFF
V gene: TRBV5-1; J gene: TRBJ1-1; CDR3 protein: CASSPTGGSTEAFF
V gene: TRBV7-6; J gene: TRBJ2-5; CDR3 protein: CASSPSRGGPRETQYF
V gene: TRBV2; J gene: TRBJ1-1; CDR3 protein: CASSVLEVNTEAFF
V gene: TRBV2; J gene: TRBJ2-1; CDR3 protein: CASCLFGGLHEQFF
V gene: TRBV29-1; J gene: TRBJ2-3; CDR3 protein: CSVAPAGGVADTQYF
V gene: TRBV27; J gene: TRBJ2-1; CDR3 protein: CASSSLPLSGSFDEQFF
V gene: TRBV7-2; J gene: TRBJ2-3; CDR3 protein: CASSAQAGASTDTQYF
V gene: TRBV5-6; J gene: TRBJ2-1; CDR3 protein: CASSWDKEVHNEQFF
V gene: TRBV19; J gene: TRBJ2-7; CDR3 protein: CASSIVFGTSGFEQYF
V gene: TRBV5-5; J gene: TRBJ1-1; CDR3 protein: CASSLRDWGNTEAFF
V gene: TRBV10-3; J gene: TRBJ2-5; CDR3 protein: CAISESTRQETQYF
V gene: TRBV18; J gene: TRBJ2-1; CDR3 protein: CASSPAAGFNEQFF
V gene: TRBV6-5; J gene: TRBJ2-2; CDR3 protein: CASRPGGSGELFF
V gene: TRBV4-3; J gene: TRBJ2-1; CDR3 protein: CASSQDLTSGYNEQFF
V gene: TRBV6-1; J gene: TRBJ2-3; CDR3 protein: CASSERTGLTDTQYF
V gene: TRBV9; J gene: TRBJ2-3; CDR3 protein: CASSVVGDSDTQYF
V gene: TRBV7-2; J gene: TRBJ2-5; CDR3 protein: CASSFQTGGAETQYF
V gene: TRBV4-1; J gene: TRBJ1-1; CDR3 protein: CASSQGQGKNTNTEAFF
V gene: TRBV7-2; J gene: TRBJ1-2; CDR3 protein: CASSLAGANYGYTF
V gene: TRBV4-1; J gene: TRBJ2-3; CDR3 protein: CASSPPPWTSGLTDTQYF
V gene: TRBV4-1; J gene: TRBJ2-7; CDR3 protein: CASSHDVSWTGGDYEQYF
V gene: TRBV7-9; J gene: TRBJ2-2; CDR3 protein: CATARRREYTGELFF
V gene: TRBV7-2; J gene: TRBJ1-1; CDR3 protein: CASSTGGAGGRHTEAFF
V gene: TRBV15; J gene: TRBJ2-7; CDR3 protein: CATSRDQGPGYEQYF
V gene: TRBV27; J gene: TRBJ2-3; CDR3 protein: CASSRTTTSGASTDTQYF
V gene: TRBV7-9; J gene: TRBJ2-1; CDR3 protein: CASSPGTSGGSHEQFF
V gene: TRBV27; J gene: TRBJ1-5; CDR3 protein: CASSLGGGVDQPQHF
V gene: TRBV9; J gene: TRBJ2-2; CDR3 protein: CASSVTLAGEGRELFF
V gene: TRBV7-7; J gene: TRBJ2-2; CDR3 protein: CASSLDPGQGFSGELFF
V gene: TRBV13; J gene: TRBJ2-7; CDR3 protein: CASSSDSAGLEQYF
V gene: TRBV7-9; J gene: TRBJ2-3; CDR3 protein: CASSLGLAGGPGDTQYF
V gene: TRBV7-9; J gene: TRBJ1-1; CDR3 protein: CASSPGLENTEAFF
V gene: TRBV18; J gene: TRBJ2-6; CDR3 protein: CASSPSASGANVLTF
V gene: TRBV5-4; J gene: TRBJ2-1; CDR3 protein: CASSQSGRAVNEQFF
V gene: TRBV12-5; J gene: TRBJ2-7; CDR3 protein: CASGLGTGRFEVSSYEQYF
V gene: TRBV29-1; J gene: TRBJ2-1; CDR3 protein: CSVERLDEQFF
V gene: TRBV29-1; J gene: TRBJ2-5; CDR3 protein: CSVGQGAGQETQYF
V gene: TRBV28; J gene: TRBJ1-5; CDR3 protein: CASSSEGVVGNQPQHF